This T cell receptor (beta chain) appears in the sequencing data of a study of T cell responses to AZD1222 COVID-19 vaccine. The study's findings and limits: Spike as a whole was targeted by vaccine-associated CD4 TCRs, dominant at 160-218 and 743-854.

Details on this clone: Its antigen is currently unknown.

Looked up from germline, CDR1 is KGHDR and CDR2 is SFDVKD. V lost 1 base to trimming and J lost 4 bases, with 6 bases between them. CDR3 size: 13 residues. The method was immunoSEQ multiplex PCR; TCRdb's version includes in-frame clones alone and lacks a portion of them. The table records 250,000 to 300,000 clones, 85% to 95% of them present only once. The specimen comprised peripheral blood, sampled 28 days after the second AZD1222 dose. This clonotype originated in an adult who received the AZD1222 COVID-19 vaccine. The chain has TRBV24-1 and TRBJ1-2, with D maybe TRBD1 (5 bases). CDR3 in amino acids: CATSDFTGYGYTF. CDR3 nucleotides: TGTGCCACCAGTGATTTTACAGGCTATGGCTACACCTTC.